Described below is a single T cell receptor (beta chain) sequence and its context. Positive CCR7 selection of CD45RO-negative cells yielded the naive CD8 cells, and terminally differentiated effector memory CD45RA+ cells were excluded. The data were obtained in a study of shared clonotypes between healthy human individuals. Germline-derived CDR1 and CDR2 are SGDLS and YYNGEE. This CDR3 has 13 amino acids. V lost 7 bases and J 6 bases, leaving 13 bases between the germline ends. Deep level was the assay's run setting. Repertoires were generated with immunoSEQ multiplex PCR, while TCRdb's copy carries only in-frame clones and drops some. The sample holds just over 2,000,000 clones, roughly 95% seen once.

The sequenced sample consisted of naive CD8+ T cells sorted from blood. The sequence was collected from a man in his late teens or twenties in good health. The rearrangement joins TRBV9 to TRBJ2-2; D tentatively reads TRBD1 or TRBD2 (5 bases each). The CDR3 DNA sequence: TGTGCCAGCTCCATGTGGGGGTCCGGGGAGCTGTTTTTT. This gives the protein CASSMWGSGELFF.